Detailed here is one T cell receptor beta chain. Clones were read by immunoSEQ multiplex PCR, and TCRdb kept only the in-frame ones, dropping some. The sample yields 540,000 or so clones, roughly nine tenths seen once. This sample is drawn from a study of blood T cell repertoires in COVID-19. This CDR3 has 15 residues. Trimming took off 4 bases at V and 6 bases at J, with 16 bases between the two ends. In germline, CDR1 is MGHRA, CDR2 YSYEKL. This receptor was identified in a woman aged 45-65 years with COVID-19, enrolled during active disease. The chain carries TRBV4-1 and TRBJ1-5, with TRBD1 as a possible D gene (5 bases). Sequences were obtained from peripheral blood. CDR3: CASSPNGGAGQPQHF. The CDR3 DNA reads TGCGCCAGCAGCCCTAATGGAGGGGCCGGTCAGCCCCAGCATTTT.